The entry below describes one T cell receptor (beta chain). The CDR3 runs 13 residues. Between the trimmed V and J ends, which lost 4 bases and 6 bases, there was a span of 10 bases. Per the germline V gene, CDR1 is SGHNT and CDR2 is YYREEE (reference sequence). TCRdb's copy holds only in-frame clones and misses some; the assay was immunoSEQ multiplex PCR. The sample has some 190,000 clones, and its top ten clones hold more than 2%. This entry is derived from a study of control samples from healthy donors and cancer patients. This sequence originates from a woman aged 30 to 39 in good health. Sequencing input: blood. V usage is TRBV5-4 and J usage is TRBJ2-2; maybe TRBD1 (6 bases). The CDR3 region has the DNA TGTGCCAGCAGCCCCAGGGGTGCCGGGGAGCTGTTTTTT. It translates to CASSPRGAGELFF.